This T cell receptor (beta chain) was sequenced for a study of identical twins. This clonotype was counted between two and nine times. One entry per CDR3 protein results from TCRdb running MiXCR on the 5' RACE reads. The sample lists approximately 600,000 distinct CDR3 sequences, just over 7% occurring once. These data were likewise used in another study, on yellow fever vaccine responses in identical twins.

The sample consisted of PBMCs. The receptor's source is a woman aged 18-29 years in good health.

CDR3 in DNA: TGCGCCAGCAGCCTTAGATGGGTTTTCGACGAGCAGTACGTC. It encodes CASSLRWVFDEQYV. This chain connects TRBV4-1 to TRBJ2-7; D is ambiguous. Trimming took 4 bases from V and 5 from J, leaving 15 bases between them. The CDR3 has 14 residues. Per the germline V gene, CDR1 is MGHRA and CDR2 is YSYEKL.